This TCR beta chain was identified during a study of T-cell reconstitution after alpha-beta-depleted transplantation in children (dated by TCRdb to 2016 to 2017). Some background on the complete study: The study quantitatively tracked T-cell immune reconstitution after TCRalphabeta/CD19-depleted allogeneic hematopoietic cell transplantation in children using TCR repertoire profiling. The paper's findings and limits, for the study overall: The apparently early alphabetaT-cell count recovery about two months after transplant was reportedly dependent on only several hundred rapidly expanded clones derived from non-depleted graft cells. The frequencies of hyperexpanded clones fell over the following months, and after one year, T-cell counts and TCRbeta diversity were mostly attributed to newly produced T cells. In some patients, high TCRbeta diversity at day 60 was attributed to recipient T cells and intrathymic progenitors that had survived conditioning.

At the junction V is shortened by 5 bases and J by 8 bases, with 7 bases in between. From the cysteine up to the phenylalanine, the CDR3 has a length of 11 residues. Left in the record is the CDR3 DNA by itself, 33 bases read in frame from the first base. Libraries were constructed by PCR. The listed sequencing device is Illumina HiSeq 2500. Molecular barcoding was employed in the preparation of TCR libraries, with unique molecular identifiers being used to normalize TCRbeta repertoire quantification. TCRdb took the public reads, trimmed them with fastp at Q25, ran MiXCR for clone calling and kept in-frame beta chains. Every distinct CDR3 protein forms one entry, paired with its most common genes and DNA. This sample is represented by about 210,000 distinct CDR3 sequences; approximately 15% of them were singletons. Approximately 40% of the sample rests with the top ten. Of note for this clonotype: What antigen it recognizes has not been identified. No quality values exist for individual bases; no much larger clone is one base distant.

Taken with the paper, the label for treatment or condition translates to: allogeneic hematopoietic cell transplantation with graft depleted of TCRalphabeta T cells and CD19 B cells. The children who served as transplant recipients had been given grafts of TCRalphabeta/CD19-depleted allogeneic hematopoietic cells. Recombination linked TRBV12-3 or TRBV12-4 to TRBJ2-1; no D gene call is confident. This clonotype was obtained from a male patient aged 2-9 years who had a stem cell transplant for acute lymphoblastic leukemia, so the T cells may come from the graft donor. The sample in question was PBMCs, mostly from graft donor cells, obtained 360 days after TCRalphabeta/CD19-depleted stem cell transplant. CDR3 reads: CASSSRDEQFF. Read as DNA, the sequence is TGTGCCAGCAGTAGTAGGGATGAGCAGTTCTTC.